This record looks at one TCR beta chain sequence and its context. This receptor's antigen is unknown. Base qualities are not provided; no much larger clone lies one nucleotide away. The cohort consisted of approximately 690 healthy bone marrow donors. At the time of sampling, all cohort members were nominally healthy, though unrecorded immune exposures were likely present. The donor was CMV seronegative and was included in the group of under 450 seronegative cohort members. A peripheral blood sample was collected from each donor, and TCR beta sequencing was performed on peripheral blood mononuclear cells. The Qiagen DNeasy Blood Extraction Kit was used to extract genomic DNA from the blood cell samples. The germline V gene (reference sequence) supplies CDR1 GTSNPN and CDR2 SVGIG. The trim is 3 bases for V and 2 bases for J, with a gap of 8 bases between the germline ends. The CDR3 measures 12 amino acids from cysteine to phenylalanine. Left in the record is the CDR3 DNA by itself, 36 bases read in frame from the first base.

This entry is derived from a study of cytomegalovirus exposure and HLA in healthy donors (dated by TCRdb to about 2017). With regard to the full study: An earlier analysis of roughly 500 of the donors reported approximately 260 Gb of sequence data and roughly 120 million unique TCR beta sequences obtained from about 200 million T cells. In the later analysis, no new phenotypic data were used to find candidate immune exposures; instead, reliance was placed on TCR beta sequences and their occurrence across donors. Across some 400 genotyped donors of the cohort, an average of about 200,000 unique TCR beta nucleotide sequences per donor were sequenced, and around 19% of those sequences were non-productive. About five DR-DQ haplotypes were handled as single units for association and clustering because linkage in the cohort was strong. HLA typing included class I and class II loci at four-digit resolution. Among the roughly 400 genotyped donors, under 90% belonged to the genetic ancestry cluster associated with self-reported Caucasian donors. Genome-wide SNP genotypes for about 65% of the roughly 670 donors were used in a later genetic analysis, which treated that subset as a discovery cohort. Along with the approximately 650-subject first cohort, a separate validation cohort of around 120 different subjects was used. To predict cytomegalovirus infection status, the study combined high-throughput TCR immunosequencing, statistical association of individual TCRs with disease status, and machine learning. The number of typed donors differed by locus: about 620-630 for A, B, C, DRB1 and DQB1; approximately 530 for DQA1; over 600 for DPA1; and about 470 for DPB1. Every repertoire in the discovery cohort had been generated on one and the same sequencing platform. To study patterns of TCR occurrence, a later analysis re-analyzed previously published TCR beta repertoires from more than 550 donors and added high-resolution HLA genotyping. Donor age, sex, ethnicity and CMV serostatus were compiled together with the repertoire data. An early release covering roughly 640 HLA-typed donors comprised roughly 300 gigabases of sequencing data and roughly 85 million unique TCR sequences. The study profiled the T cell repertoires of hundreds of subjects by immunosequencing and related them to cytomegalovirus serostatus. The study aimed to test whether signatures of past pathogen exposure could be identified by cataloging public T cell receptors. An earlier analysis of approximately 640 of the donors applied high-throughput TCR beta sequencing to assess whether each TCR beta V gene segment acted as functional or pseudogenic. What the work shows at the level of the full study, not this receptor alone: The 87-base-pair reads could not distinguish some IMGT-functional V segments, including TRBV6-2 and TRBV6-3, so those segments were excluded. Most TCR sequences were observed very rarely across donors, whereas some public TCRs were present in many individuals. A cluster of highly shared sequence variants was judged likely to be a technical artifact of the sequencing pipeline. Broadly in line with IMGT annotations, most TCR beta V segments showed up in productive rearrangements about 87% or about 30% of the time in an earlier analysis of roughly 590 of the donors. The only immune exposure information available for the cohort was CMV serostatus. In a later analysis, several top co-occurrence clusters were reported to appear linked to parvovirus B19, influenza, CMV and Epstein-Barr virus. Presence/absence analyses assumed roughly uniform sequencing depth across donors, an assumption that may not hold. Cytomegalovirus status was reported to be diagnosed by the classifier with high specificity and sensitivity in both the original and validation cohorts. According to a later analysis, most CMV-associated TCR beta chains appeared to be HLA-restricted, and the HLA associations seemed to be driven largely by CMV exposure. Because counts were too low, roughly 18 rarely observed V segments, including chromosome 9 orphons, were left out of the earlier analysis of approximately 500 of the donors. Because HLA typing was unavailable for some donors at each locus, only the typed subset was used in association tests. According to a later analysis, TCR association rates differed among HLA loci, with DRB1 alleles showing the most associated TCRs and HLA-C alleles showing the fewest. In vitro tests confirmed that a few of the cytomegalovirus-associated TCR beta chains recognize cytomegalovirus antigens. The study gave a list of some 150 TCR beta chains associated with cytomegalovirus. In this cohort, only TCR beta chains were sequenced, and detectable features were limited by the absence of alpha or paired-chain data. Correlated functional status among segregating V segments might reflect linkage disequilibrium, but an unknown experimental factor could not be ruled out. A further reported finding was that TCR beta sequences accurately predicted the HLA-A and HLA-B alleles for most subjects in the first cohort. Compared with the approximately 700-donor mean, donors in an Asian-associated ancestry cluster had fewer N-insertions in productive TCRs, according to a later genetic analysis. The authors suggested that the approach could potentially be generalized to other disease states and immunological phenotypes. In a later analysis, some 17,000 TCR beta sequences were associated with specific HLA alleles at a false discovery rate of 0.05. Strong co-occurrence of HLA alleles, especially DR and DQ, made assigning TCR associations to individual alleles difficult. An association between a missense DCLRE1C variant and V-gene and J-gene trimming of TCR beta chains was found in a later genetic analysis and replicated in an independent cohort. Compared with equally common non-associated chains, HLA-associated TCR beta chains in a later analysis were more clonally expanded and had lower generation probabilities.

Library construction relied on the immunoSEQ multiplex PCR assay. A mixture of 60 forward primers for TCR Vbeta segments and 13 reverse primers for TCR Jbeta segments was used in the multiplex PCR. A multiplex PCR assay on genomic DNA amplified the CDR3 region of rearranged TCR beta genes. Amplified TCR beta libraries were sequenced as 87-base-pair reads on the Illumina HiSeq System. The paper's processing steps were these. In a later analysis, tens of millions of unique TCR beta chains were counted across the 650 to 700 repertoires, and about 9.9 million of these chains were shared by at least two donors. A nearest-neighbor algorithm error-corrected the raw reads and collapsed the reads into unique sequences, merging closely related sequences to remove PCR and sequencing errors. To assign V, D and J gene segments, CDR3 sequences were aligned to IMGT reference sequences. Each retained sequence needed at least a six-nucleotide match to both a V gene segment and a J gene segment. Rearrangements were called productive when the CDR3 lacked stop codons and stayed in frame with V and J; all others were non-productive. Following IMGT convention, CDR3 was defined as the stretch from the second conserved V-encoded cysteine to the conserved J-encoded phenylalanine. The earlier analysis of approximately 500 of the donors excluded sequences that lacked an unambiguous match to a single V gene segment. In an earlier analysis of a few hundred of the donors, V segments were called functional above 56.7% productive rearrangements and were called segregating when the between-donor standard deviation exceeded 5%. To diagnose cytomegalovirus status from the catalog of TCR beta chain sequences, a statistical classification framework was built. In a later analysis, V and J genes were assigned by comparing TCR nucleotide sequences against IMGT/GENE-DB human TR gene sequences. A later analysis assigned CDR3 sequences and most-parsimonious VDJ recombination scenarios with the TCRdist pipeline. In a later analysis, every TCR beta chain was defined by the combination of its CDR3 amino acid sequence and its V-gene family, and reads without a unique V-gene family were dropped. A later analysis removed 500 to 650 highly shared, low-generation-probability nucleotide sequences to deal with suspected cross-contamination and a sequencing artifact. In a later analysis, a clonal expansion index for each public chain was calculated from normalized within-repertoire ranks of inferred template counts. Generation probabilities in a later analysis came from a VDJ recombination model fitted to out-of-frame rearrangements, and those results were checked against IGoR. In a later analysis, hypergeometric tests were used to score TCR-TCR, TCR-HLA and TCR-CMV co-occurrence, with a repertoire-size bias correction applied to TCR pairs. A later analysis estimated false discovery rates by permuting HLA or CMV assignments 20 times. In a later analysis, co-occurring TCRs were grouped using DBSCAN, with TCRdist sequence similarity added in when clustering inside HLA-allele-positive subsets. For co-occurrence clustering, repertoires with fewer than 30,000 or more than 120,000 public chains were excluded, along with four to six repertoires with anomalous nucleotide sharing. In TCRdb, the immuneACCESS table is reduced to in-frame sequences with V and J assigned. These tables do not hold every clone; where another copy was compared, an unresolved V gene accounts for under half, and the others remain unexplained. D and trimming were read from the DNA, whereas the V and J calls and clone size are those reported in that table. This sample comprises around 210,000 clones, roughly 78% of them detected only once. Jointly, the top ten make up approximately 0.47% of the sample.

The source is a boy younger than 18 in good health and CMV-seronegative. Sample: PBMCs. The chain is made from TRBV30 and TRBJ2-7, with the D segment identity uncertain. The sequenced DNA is TGTGCCTGGAGCTACCGGGCCTACGAGCAGTACTTC. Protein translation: CAWSYRAYEQYF.